What follows are 23 T cell receptor beta chains derived from one specimen sequenced in a study of T cells in women clearing cervical HPV infection. Generated by immunoSEQ multiplex PCR, the TCRdb table keeps only in-frame clones and is missing some. The sample's table shows 20,000 or so clones. Specimen: blood buffy coat. Receptor source: a woman between 18 and 75 years old with a cervical HPV16 infection that either progressed to CIN3+ or cleared (not recorded which).

Turning to this clone: Read data end 3 residues before the CDR3 end; the end is taken from the germline J gene. This chain uses TRBV16 with TRBJ1-4; no clear D. This CDR3 has 13 amino acids. CDR1 is KGHSY, CDR2 FQNENV, per germline. The V and J ends lost 2 bases and 8 bases respectively, with 9 bases between them. Incomplete CDR3 DNA: TGTGCCAGCAGCCAAGGGCGCGAAGAAAAA. It is translated as CASSQGREEK. The entire CDR3 sequence reads CASSQGREEKLFF.

CDR3 DNA, as far as it was read: TGTGCCAGCAGTGAGGGCGGGAGAGGAACAGATACG. Its protein product is CASSEGGRGTDT. The CDR3, in full, reads CASSEGGRGTDTQYF. This sequence joins TRBV6-4 and TRBJ2-3; 7 nucleotides match TRBD2. Sequencing ends 3 residues short of the CDR3 end; the germline J gene provides the rest. Germline loops: CDR1 MRHNA, CDR2 SNTAGT. V trimming: 3 bases; J trimming: 3 bases; junction bases outside the gene matches: 6. The CDR3 contains 15 residues.

As to this clone: The read falls 3 residues short of the CDR3 end, and the missing part is taken from the germline J gene. The rearrangement joins TRBV5-1 to TRBJ1-6, with 10 bases identical to TRBD1. Germline loops: CDR1 SGHRS, CDR2 YFSETQ. This CDR3 comprises 18 residues. V lost 3 bases and J lost 8; bases outside the gene matches: 14. The CDR3 bases that were read are TGCGCCAGCAGCTCGAGACCAATCGGGACAGGGGAGGATTCACCC. Amino acid sequence: CASSSRPIGTGEDSP. The whole CDR3 sequence reads CASSSRPIGTGEDSPLHF.

To note about this clone: With the read ending 3 residues before the CDR3 end, the germline J gene is used to fill in that end. This chain uses TRBV18 with TRBJ1-6; D is unresolved. CDR3 length: 15 residues. The germline CDR1 and CDR2 sequences are KGHSH and LQKENI. Trimming removed 2 bases from V and 7 bases from J, with 12 bases in between. The sequenced part of the CDR3 DNA is TGTGCCAGCTCACCAGGCGATGGAGGGAATTCACCC. Amino acids: CASSPGDGGNSP. The CDR3 in full is CASSPGDGGNSPLHF.

A note on this clone: The read falls 3 residues short of the CDR3 end, and the missing part is taken from the germline J gene. This rearrangement joins TRBV12-3 or TRBV12-4 to TRBJ2-5; 7 bases fit TRBD2. The V and J ends lost 2 bases and 6 bases, in that order; junction bases with no gene match: 6. This CDR3 is built from 14 residues. The CDR3 bases that were read are TGTGCCAGCAGTTTATTGGCGGGGGAGAAGACC. Its protein is CASSLLAGEKT. The CDR3, in full, reads CASSLLAGEKTQYF.

To note about this clone: The sequenced fragment ends 3 residues before the CDR3 boundary, so the rest is inferred from the germline J gene. This rearrangement joins TRBV10-1 to TRBJ2-5; no clear D. The CDR3 extends over 15 amino acids. CDR1 is WNHNN and CDR2 is SYGVQD in the germline V gene (reference sequence). With 2 bases removed from V and 3 bases from J, the gap between germline ends came to 13 bases. Partial CDR3 DNA: TGCGCCAGCAGTGAGAGTCGATCCGGTGAAGAGACC. It encodes CASSESRSGEET. The whole CDR3 protein reads CASSESRSGEETQYF.

Of note for this clone: Coverage ceases 3 residues before the CDR3 finishes, and the germline J gene fills in the end. The chain links TRBV20-1 to TRBJ2-5; 11 positions agree with TRBD2. The length of the CDR3 is 15 residues. Germline-derived CDR1 and CDR2 are DFQATT and SNEGSKA (reference sequence). V shed 0 bases, J shed 5 bases, and the junction held 5 bases outside the gene matches. The CDR3 DNA, read in part, is TGCAGTGCTAGAGATGTAGCGGGGGGGAGGGAGACC. This translates into CSARDVAGGRET. The complete CDR3 reads CSARDVAGGRETQYF.

Points on this clone: The DNA ends 3 residues before the CDR3 does, and the rest of the CDR3 is filled in from the germline J gene. The rearrangement joins TRBV5-1 to TRBJ1-6, with D perhaps TRBD1 (6 bases). V dropped 4 bases and J dropped 7 bases, with 12 bases sitting between them. The CDR3 is 14 amino acids. In germline, CDR1 is SGHRS, CDR2 YFSETQ. The CDR3 DNA, read in part, is TGCGCCAGCAGCCTGGACAGACAGAATTCACCC. This gives the protein CASSLDRQNSP. The whole CDR3 sequence reads CASSLDRQNSPLHF.

As concerns this clone: The CDR3 end lies 3 residues beyond the end of the read and is filled in from the germline J gene. V is TRBV9 and J is TRBJ2-3; 9 bases match TRBD2. V shed 4 bases, J shed 2 bases, and the junction held 8 bases outside the gene matches. CDR3 size: 16 residues. Germline CDR1 is SGDLS and CDR2 is YYNGEE. The CDR3 protein is CASSPLAGSDTDTQYF. The CDR3 bases that were read are TGTGCCAGCAGCCCTCTAGCGGGAAGTGACACAGATACG.

Note on this clone: The sequence runs out 3 residues before the end of the CDR3; the remainder is reconstructed from the germline J gene. The rearrangement joins TRBV19 to TRBJ2-3; the D gene is possibly TRBD1 (5 bases). Germline V gene lookup returns CDR1 LNHDA and CDR2 SQIVND (reference sequence). V was trimmed by 6 bases and J by 0 bases, leaving 25 bases between them. The CDR3 has 19 residues. The sequenced CDR3 bases are TGTGCCAGTAGACCGACTGATTTAGGGGTGGATACTAGCACAGATACG. Encoded protein: CASRPTDLGVDTSTDT. The CDR3, in full, reads CASRPTDLGVDTSTDTQYF.

Of note for this clone: The read finishes 3 residues shy of the CDR3 end, and the germline J gene is used to complete it. The chain combines TRBV18 with TRBJ2-6; weak D call: TRBD1 (5 bases). This CDR3 contains 19 residues. CDR1 and CDR2 (germline): KGHSH, LQKENI. Trimming pared 3 bases from V and 2 bases from J, leaving 20 bases between. Partial CDR3 DNA: TGTGCCAGCTCACCCCGACAGTTTAATCCTTTAACTGGGGCCAACGTC. It encodes CASSPRQFNPLTGANV. The whole CDR3 is CASSPRQFNPLTGANVLTF.

Regarding this clone: The CDR3 end falls 3 residues outside the read, so it is completed with the germline J gene. The chain is built from TRBV5-1 and TRBJ1-1; D not certain. Trimming cost V 2 bases and J 1 base, with 9 bases left between them. From germline, CDR1 is SGHRS and CDR2 YFSETQ. CDR3 length equals 14 residues. Here the CDR3 reads CASSFTTENTEAFF. Incomplete CDR3 DNA: TGCGCCAGCAGCTTTACTACTGAGAACACTGAA.

CDR3 residues: CASSLDRTGGGYTF. Incomplete CDR3 DNA: TGTGCCAGCAGCTTAGATCGAACGGGGGGAGGC. The J gene is TRBJ1-2, the V gene TRBV11-2; weak D call: TRBD1 (5 bases). The CDR3 end falls 3 residues outside the read, so it is completed with the germline J gene. Germline V gives CDR1 SGHAT, CDR2 FQNNGV. CDR3 length: 14 residues.

A remark on this clone: The CDR3 is cut off 3 residues early in the read; its end comes from the germline J gene. The rearrangement joins TRBV6-2 or TRBV6-3 to TRBJ1-2; D may be TRBD1 (5 bases). Germline CDR1 reads MNHEY; CDR2 reads SVGEGT. This CDR3 is 16 amino acids long. CDR3 region: CASSFSSGDRTDTYTF. Incomplete CDR3 DNA: TGTGCCAGCAGTTTCAGTAGCGGGGACCGCACAGATACC.

About this clone itself: Sequencing ends 3 residues short of the CDR3 end; the germline J gene provides the rest. The chain has TRBV30 and TRBJ2-2; the match to TRBD1 covers 8 bases. This CDR3 comprises 14 residues. Germline CDR1 and CDR2: GTSNPN and SVGIG (reference sequence). CDR3 sequence reads: CAWKRTGYGSPLFF. CDR3 DNA, as far as it was read: TGTGCCTGGAAGCGGACAGGGTATGGTTCACCG.

As concerns this clone: One end of the junction is discordant with germline, which a read error may explain. The read falls 3 residues short of the CDR3 end, and the missing part is taken from the germline J gene. The rearrangement joins TRBV7-7 to TRBJ2-5; 8 nucleotides match TRBD2. This CDR3 is 16 amino acids long. Per germline, CDR1 SSHAT and CDR2 FNYEAQ (reference sequence). The part of the CDR3 DNA that was read is TGTACCAGCAGCTCCTACGAGCGGGAGCTACGGGAGACC. It is translated as CTSSSYERELRET. In full, the CDR3 is CTSSSYERELRETQYF.

For this clone: The read gets to within 3 residues of the CDR3 end, and the germline J gene fills in the rest. The chain couples TRBV2 to TRBJ1-1; no clear D. Trimming stripped 7 bases from V and 1 base from J, with 10 bases between. The length of the CDR3 is 13 residues. Germline V CDR1 and CDR2: SNHLY, FYNNEI. The CDR3 DNA, read in part, is TGTGCCAGCATTTGGAAGGGGAACACTGAA. Protein sequence: CASIWKGNTE. The entire CDR3 sequence reads CASIWKGNTEAFF.

Comments on this clone: The CDR3 end falls 3 residues outside the read, so it is completed with the germline J gene. The chain combines TRBV7-2 with TRBJ2-3, with 8 bases aligning to TRBD1. CDR3 length: 16 amino acids. Trimming cost V 0 bases and J 2 bases; bases outside gene matches: 4. Germline-derived CDR1 and CDR2 are SGHTA and FQGNSA. CDR3 region: CASSLAIQGVTDTQYF. CDR3 DNA (partial): TGTGCCAGCAGCTTAGCGATACAGGGGGTCACAGATACG.

Concerning this clone: The CDR3 goes on 3 residues after the read ends, and that part is filled in from the germline J gene. This chain connects TRBV29-1 to TRBJ1-2, with 10 bases lining up with TRBD1. The V gene's germline CDR1 is SQVTM and CDR2 ANQGSEA. This CDR3 spans 13 amino acids. J was trimmed by 5 bases and V by 5 bases; bases with no gene match: 5. The part of the CDR3 DNA that was read is TGCAGCGTTTCTGGGACAGGGGATTATGGC. Translation gives CSVSGTGDYG. The full CDR3 protein reads CSVSGTGDYGYTF.

A word on this clone: The missing CDR3 end, 3 residues past where the read stops, is filled in from the germline J gene. This chain connects TRBV10-3 to TRBJ1-2; 10 positions agree with TRBD1. With 0 bases clipped from V and 4 bases from J, the junction kept 2 bases outside the gene matches. From germline, CDR1 is ENHRY and CDR2 SYGVKD. The CDR3 is 15 amino acids. CDR3 DNA (partial): TGTGCCATCAGTGAGTCGACAGGGGGCGGCTATGGC. Translated, it gives CAISESTGGGYG. The full-length CDR3 reads as CAISESTGGGYGYTF.

Notes on this clone: The read falls 3 residues short of the CDR3 end, and the missing part is taken from the germline J gene. The chain uses TRBV2 and TRBJ1-2, with 7 bases fitting TRBD1. The CDR3 has 14 amino acids. J was trimmed by 6 bases and V by 6 bases; bases with no gene match: 10. CDR1 SNHLY and CDR2 FYNNEI come from the germline V gene. The sequenced CDR3 bases are TGTGCCAGCAGCCCCTCTACAGGGGTTGATGGC. This translates into CASSPSTGVDG. The whole CDR3 is CASSPSTGVDGYTF.

The CDR3 sequence is CASSQMTGRGNSPLHF. Partial CDR3 DNA: TGCGCCAGCAGCCAAATGACAGGCCGGGGTAATTCACCC. V and J are TRBV5-1 and TRBJ1-6; D possibly corresponds to TRBD1 (6 bases). The sequenced fragment ends 3 residues before the CDR3 boundary, so the rest is inferred from the germline J gene. This CDR3 has 16 residues. CDR1 and CDR2 from the germline V gene are SGHRS and YFSETQ. The V gene lost 4 bases and the J gene lost 6 bases, with 17 bases spanning the gap.

A word on this clone: The CDR3 end falls 3 residues outside the read, so it is completed with the germline J gene. The chain is built from TRBV19 and TRBJ1-2; D is perhaps TRBD1 (5 bases). V shed 6 bases and J shed 0 bases, with 23 bases lying between them. Germline loops: CDR1 LNHDA, CDR2 SQIVND (reference sequence). This CDR3 contains 18 residues. CDR3 sequence: CASSRHRDPRLANYGYTF. CDR3 bases read: TGTGCCAGTAGCCGCCACCGGGACCCCAGACTAGCTAACTATGGC.